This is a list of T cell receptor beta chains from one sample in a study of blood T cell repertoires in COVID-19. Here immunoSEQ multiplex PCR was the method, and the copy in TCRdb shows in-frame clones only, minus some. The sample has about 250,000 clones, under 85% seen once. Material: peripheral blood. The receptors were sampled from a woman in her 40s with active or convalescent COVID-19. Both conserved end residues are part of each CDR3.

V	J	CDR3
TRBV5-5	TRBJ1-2	CASSFDTAPLYGYTF
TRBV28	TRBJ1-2	CASSLRGHNYGYTF
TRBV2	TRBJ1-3	CASSRTERTGNTIYF
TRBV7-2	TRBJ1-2	CASSLGYTGVGGYTF
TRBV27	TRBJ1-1	CASSSRGQGTEAFF
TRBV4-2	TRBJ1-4	CASSQGGGRAKLFF
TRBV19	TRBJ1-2	CASSTQGDNYGYTF
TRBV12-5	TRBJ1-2	CASGLGTGQVYGYTF
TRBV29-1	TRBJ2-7	CSVGGPAEQYF
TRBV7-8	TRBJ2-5	CASSLGLAGLWETQYF
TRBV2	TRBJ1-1	CASGYTGYTEAFF
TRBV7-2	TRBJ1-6	CASSSGQGHSPLHF
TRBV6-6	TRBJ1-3	CASRRYREGSSGNTIYF
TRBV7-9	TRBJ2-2	CASSKDRATGELFF
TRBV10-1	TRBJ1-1	CASSESKDRNAFF
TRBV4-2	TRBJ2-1	CASSQGSGGFNEQFF
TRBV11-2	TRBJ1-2	CASSPNQGYYGYTF
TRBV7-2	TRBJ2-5	CASSLVAGRGVETQYF
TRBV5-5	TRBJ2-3	CASSILQGGGTDTQYF
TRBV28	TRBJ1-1	CASSPLGGVSNTEAFF
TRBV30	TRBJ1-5	CAWNEDSNQPQHF
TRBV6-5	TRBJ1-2	CASSYRRTENYGYTF
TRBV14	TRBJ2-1	CASAGLAGGYEQFF
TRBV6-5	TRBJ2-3	CASSYGTGLSDTQYF
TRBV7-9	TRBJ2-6	CASSLRRAGANVLTF
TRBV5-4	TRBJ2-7	CASSRIGKISDRDNEQYF
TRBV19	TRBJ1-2	CASISDYGYTF
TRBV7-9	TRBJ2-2	CASSSSGGPGWELFF
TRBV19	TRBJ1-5	CASTARNSNQPQHF
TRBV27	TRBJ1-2	CASRGQVQGYTF
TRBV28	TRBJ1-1	CASSPGPEAFF
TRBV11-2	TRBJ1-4	CASSLKGQGAHREKLFF
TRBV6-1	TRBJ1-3	CASSDPGAGNTIYF
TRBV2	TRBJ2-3	CASSELGGGDTDTQYF
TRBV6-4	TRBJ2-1	CASSELAGGPGGYNEQFF
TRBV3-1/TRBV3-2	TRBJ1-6	CASSQGQNNSPLHF
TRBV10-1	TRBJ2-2	CASSESGKGQITGELFF
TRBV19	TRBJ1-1	CASSVGTGETEAFF
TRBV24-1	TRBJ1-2	CATSDPRQGGYTF
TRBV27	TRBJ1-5	CASSPVGQPQHF
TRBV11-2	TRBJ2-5	CASSPEETQYF
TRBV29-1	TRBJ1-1	CSVAQGGWTEAFF
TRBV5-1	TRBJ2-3	CASSTGTARDTQYF
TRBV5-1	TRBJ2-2	CASSLGAQGGELFF
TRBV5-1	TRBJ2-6	CASSLVPGQGSSGANVLTF
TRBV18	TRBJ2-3	CASSLRTGEITDTQYF
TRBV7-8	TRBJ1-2	CASSPRTVSYTF
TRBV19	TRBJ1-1	CASRPHPGDEAFF
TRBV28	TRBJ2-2	CASTTWVSGTTNTGELFF
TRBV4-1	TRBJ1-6	CASSQGLRSPLHF
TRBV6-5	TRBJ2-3	CASTPQGQQWDTQYF
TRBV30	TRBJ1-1	CAWSLGQGGTEAFF
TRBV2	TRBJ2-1	CASSAEASTGGGYNEQFF
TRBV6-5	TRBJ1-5	CASSRGGGQPQHF
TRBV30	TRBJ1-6	CAWSWAFGLNSPLHF
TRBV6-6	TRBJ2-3	CASRTGTDTQYF
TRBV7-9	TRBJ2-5	CASSSPRDRGIGAQYF